This record looks at one TCR beta chain sequence and its context. Its antigen is currently unknown. This entry belongs to a study of identifying expanded T cells in peripheral blood. Study-wide results and caveats: Over approximately two and four weeks, about 16 and 20 clones changed, versus approximately 1.1 between replicates.

Using immunoSEQ multiplex PCR, the repertoire was profiled, and TCRdb retains in-frame clones only, with some absent. The sample includes 100,000 to 150,000 clones, roughly 82% of them seen just once. The origin of this receptor is a person aged 18-70 years in good health. Sequencing was carried out using blood.

The CDR3 reads CASRDPGQGVETQYF. DNA of the CDR3: TGCGCCAGCAGGGATCCGGGACAGGGGGTCGAGACCCAGTACTTC. V gene TRBV5-1 combines with J gene TRBJ2-5, with 11 positions matching TRBD1. The V segment lost 5 bases and the J segment 5 bases; nucleotides outside the gene matches: 8. CDR1 is SGHRS and CDR2 is YFSETQ in the germline V gene. The CDR3 length is 15 residues. The full variable domain, its missing parts supplied by reference TRBV5-1 and TRBJ2-5, is KAGVTQTPRYLIKTRGQQVTLSCSPISGHRSVSWYQQTPGQGLQFLFEYFSETQRNKGNFPGRFSGRQFSNSRSEMNVSTLELGDSALYLCASRDPGQGVETQYFGPGTRLLVL.